This note documents a single T cell receptor (beta chain) sequence. Its target is unknown. V was clipped by 4 bases and J by 2 bases; unmatched bases: 6. The CDR3 has 18 residues. Germline-derived CDR1 and CDR2 are MGHRA and YSYEKL. Selected positively for CCR7 and CD45RO-negative, naive CD8 cells excluded terminally differentiated effector memory CD45RA+ cells. This specimen comes from a study of shared clonotypes between healthy human individuals. Study in general: Per-donor plates numbered three CD4 naive, three CD4 memory, two CD8 naive and one CD8 memory.

Data came from immunoSEQ multiplex PCR; TCRdb stores just in-frame clones and leaves some out. The sample carries about 2.2 million clones, 93% recorded once. Study findings and constraints: In this cohort, only blood was sampled, and tissue repertoires likely differ. Among the subsets, naive ones generally showed larger estimated richness than memory ones. For naive CD4 cells, 4% to 5% of clonotypes were shared across a few donors.

The sequencing sample was made of naive CD8+ T cells from PBMCs. The origin of this receptor is a man between 18 and 29 years old in good health. Some clones in this sample may be carry-over from other donors' samples. The chain uses TRBV4-1 and TRBJ2-1; 15 bases are shared with TRBD2. This chain's CDR3 is CASSRRTSGREPYNEQFF. CDR3 nucleotide sequence: TGCGCCAGCAGCCGGCGGACTAGCGGGAGGGAACCCTACAATGAGCAGTTCTTC.